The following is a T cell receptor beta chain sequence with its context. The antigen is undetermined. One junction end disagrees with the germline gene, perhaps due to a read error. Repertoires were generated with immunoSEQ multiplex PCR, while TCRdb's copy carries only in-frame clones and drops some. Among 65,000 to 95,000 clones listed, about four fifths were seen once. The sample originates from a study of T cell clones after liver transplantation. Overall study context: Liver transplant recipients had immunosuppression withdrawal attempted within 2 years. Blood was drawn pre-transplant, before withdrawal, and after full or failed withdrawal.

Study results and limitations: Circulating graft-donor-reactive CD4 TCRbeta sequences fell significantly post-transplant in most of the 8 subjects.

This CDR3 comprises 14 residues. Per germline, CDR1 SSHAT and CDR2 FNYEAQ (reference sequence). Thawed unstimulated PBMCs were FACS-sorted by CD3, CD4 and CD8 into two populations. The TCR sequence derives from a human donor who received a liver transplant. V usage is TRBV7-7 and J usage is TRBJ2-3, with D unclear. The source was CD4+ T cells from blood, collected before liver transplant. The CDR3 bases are TGTGCTAGCAGCTTGGGCAGAGGCACAGATACGCAGTATTTT. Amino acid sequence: CASSLGRGTDTQYF.